This TCR beta chain was sequenced in a study of T-cell memory formation after mild COVID-19. Study-wide results and limits: Several responding clones turned up in pre-infection memory, indicating that cross-reactive memory may have taken part.

This clonotype was observed at least ten times. Its antigen is unidentified. Compared with germline, one end of the junction differs, possibly owing to a read error. Germline CDR1 and CDR2: SGHRS and YFSETQ. There are 14 residues in the CDR3. Constant-segment primers were used for 5'RACE, and the resulting TCR alpha and TCR beta cDNA libraries carried sample barcodes and UMIs. Via MiXCR, TCRdb re-called the 5' RACE reads, giving one row per CDR3 protein. The sample consists of 300,000 to 400,000 distinct CDR3 sequences, about 15% of them appearing once. Sequencing input: PBMCs or a T cell subset sorted from them (not recorded which). The sequence was obtained from a man aged 18-30 years who had mild COVID-19 (a few samples of this study predate the infection). Cell type and time point are not known. The gene calls are TRBV5-1 and TRBJ1-6; 9 bases map to TRBD1. Written as DNA, the CDR3 is TGTGCCAGCAGTTTGGGACAGGGTGGTTCACCCCTCCACTTT. This gives the protein CASSLGQGGSPLHF.